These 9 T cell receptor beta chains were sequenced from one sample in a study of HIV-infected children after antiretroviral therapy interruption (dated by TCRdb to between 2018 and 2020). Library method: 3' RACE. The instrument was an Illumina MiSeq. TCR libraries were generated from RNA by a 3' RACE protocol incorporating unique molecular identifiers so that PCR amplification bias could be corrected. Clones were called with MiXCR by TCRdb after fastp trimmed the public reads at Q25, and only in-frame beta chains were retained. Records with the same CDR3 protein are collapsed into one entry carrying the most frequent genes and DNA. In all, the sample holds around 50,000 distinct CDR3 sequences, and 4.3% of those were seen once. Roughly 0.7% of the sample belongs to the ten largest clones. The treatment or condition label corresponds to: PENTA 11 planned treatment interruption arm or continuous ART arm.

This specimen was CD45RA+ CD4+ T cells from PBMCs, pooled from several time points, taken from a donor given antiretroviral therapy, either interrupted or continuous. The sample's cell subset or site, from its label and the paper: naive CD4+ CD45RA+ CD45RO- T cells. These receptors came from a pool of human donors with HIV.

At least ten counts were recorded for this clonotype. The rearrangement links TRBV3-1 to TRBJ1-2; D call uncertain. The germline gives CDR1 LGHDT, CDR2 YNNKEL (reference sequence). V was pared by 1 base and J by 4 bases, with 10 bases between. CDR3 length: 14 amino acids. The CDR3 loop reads CASSQGELVYGYTF. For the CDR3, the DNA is TGTGCCAGCAGCCAAGGAGAACTTGTCTATGGCTACACCTTC.

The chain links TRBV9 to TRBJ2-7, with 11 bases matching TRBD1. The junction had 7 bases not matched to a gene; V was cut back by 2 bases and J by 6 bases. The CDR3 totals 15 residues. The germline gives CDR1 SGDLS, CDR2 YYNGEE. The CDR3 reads CASSVAGTGGGEQYF. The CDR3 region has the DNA TGTGCCAGCAGCGTTGCCGGGACAGGGGGTGGCGAGCAGTACTTC.

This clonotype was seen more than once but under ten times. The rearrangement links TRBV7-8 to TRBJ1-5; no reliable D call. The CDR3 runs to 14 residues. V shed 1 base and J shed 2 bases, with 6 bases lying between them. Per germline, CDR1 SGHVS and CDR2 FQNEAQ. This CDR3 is CASSLGTGNQPQHF. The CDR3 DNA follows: TGTGCCAGCAGCTTAGGGACGGGCAATCAGCCCCAGCATTTT.

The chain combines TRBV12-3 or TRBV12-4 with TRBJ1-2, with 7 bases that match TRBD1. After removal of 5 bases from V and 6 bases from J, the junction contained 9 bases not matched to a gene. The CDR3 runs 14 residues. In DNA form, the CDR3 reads TGTGCCAGCAGTCCTACAGGGGAGGTCCATGGCTACACCTTC. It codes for CASSPTGEVHGYTF.

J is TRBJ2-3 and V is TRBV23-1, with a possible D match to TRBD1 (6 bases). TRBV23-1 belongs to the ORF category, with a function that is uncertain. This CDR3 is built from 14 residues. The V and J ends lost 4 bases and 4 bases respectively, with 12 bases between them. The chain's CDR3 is CASSRRQVPDTQYF. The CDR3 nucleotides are TGCGCCAGCAGTCGTCGACAGGTGCCAGATACGCAGTATTTT.

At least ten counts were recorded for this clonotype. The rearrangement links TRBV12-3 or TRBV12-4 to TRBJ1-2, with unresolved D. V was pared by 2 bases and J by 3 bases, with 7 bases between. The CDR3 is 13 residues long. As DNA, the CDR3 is TGTGCCAGCAGTTTAAGGGCAGACTATGGCTACACCTTC. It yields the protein CASSLRADYGYTF.

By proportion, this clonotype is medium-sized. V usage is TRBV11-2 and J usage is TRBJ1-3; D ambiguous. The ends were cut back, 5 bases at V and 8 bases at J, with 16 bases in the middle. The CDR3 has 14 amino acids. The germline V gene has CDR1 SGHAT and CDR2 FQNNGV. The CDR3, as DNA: TGTGCCAGCAGCCCCCGCATGGGTGCGGACACCATATATTTT. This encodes CASSPRMGADTIYF.

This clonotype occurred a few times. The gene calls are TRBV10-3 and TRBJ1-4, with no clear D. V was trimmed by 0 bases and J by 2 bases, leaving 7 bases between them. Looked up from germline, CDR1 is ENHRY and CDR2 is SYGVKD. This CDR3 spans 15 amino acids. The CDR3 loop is CAISESMGTNEKLFF. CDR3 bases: TGTGCCATCAGTGAGTCAATGGGTACTAATGAAAAACTGTTTTTT.

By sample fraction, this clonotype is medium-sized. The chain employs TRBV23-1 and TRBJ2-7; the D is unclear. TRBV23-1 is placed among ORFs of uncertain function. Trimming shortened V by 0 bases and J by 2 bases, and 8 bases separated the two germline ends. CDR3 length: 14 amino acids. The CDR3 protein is CASSQSERTYEQYF. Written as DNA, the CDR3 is TGCGCCAGCAGTCAATCCGAACGTACCTACGAGCAGTACTTC.